The 19 T cell receptor beta chains presented below share a single source sample, sequenced in a study of blood T cell repertoires in COVID-19. The protocol was immunoSEQ multiplex PCR, while the TCRdb copy is restricted to in-frame clones and leaves out a portion. Of 140,000 to 150,000 clones in the sample, approximately 80% are singletons; the top ten hold just over 6%. Sequenced sample: PBMCs or T cells enriched from blood (not recorded which). These receptors were collected from a woman aged 45-65 years who had recovered from COVID-19.

The V call is TRBV6-2 or TRBV6-3, the J call TRBJ2-7; a weak D match, TRBD1 (6 bases). Germline lookup yields CDR1 MNHEY and CDR2 SVGEGT. V was shortened by 5 bases and J by 3 bases, with 8 bases between the two germline ends. This CDR3 has 12 residues. CDR3 loop: CASSNRDYEQYV. The DNA for the CDR3 is TGTGCCAGCAGTAACAGGGACTACGAGCAGTACGTC.

This chain joins TRBV15 and TRBJ1-4; D possibly corresponds to TRBD1 (5 bases). The CDR3 length is 16 residues. The germline V gene has CDR1 LNHNV and CDR2 YYDKDF (reference sequence). V lost 1 base and J 0 bases, leaving 9 bases between the germline ends. Here the CDR3 DNA reads TGTGCCACCAGCAGAGGACAGTCTGCAACTAATGAAAAACTGTTTTTT. Protein: CATSRGQSATNEKLFF. The complete variable domain, with remaining parts taken from reference TRBV15 and TRBJ1-4, reads DAMVIQNPRYQVTQFGKPVTLSCSQTLNHNVMYWYQQKSSQAPKLLFHYYDKDFNNEADTPDNFQSRRPNTSFCFLDIRSPGLGDTAMYLCATSRGQSATNEKLFFGSGTQLSVL.

The genes are TRBV4-1 and TRBJ1-2, with unresolved D. The V gene's germline CDR1 is MGHRA and CDR2 YSYEKL. Deletions cut 6 bases from V and 7 bases from J, with 21 bases between. The CDR3 has 15 residues. The CDR3 region has the DNA TGCGCCAGCAGACCTTCTCCGTTAGCGGACGGTGGCTACACCTTC. Its translation: CASRPSPLADGGYTF.

This clone has a single count. The V and J genes are TRBV28 and TRBJ2-7; a possible D gene is TRBD2 (5 bases). Deletions cut 2 bases from V and 4 bases from J, with 9 bases between. The CDR3 has 13 residues. Germline-derived CDR1 and CDR2 are MDHEN and SYDVKM. The CDR3 nucleotides are TGTGCCAGCAGTTTAGAACGAGGGTACGAGCAGTACTTC. Translation gives CASSLERGYEQYF.

V gene TRBV14 combines with J gene TRBJ1-2; D may be TRBD1 (6 bases). This CDR3 is built from 13 residues. Trimming cost V 2 bases and J 3 bases, with 7 bases left between them. In germline, CDR1 is SGHDN, CDR2 FVKESK. CDR3 coding DNA: TGTGCCAGCAGCCAACAGGGGCACTATGGCTACACCTTC. Encoded protein: CASSQQGHYGYTF. Looking up the rest from reference TRBV14 and TRBJ1-2 gives the full variable domain: EAGVTQFPSHSVIEKGQTVTLRCDPISGHDNLYWYRRVMGKEIKFLLHFVKESKQDESGMPNNRFLAERTGGTYSTLKVQPAELEDSGVYFCASSQQGHYGYTFGSGTRLTVV.

The chain uses TRBV10-2 and TRBJ2-3; 8 bases are shared with TRBD2. From germline, CDR1 is WSHSY and CDR2 SAAADI. J was trimmed by 2 bases and V by 3 bases; bases with no gene match: 7. CDR3 size: 16 residues. The CDR3 DNA reads as TGCGCCAGCAGTGAAATGGGCGGGGGGCACACAGATACGCAGTATTTT. Residues: CASSEMGGGHTDTQYF.

V usage is TRBV10-3 and J usage is TRBJ2-3, with 14 bases fitting TRBD2. The CDR3 is made up of 16 amino acids. Germline CDR1 ENHRY, CDR2 SYGVKD. With V trimmed by 4 bases and J by 6 bases, 6 bases remained unmatched. The CDR3, as DNA: TGTGCCATCAGTGGAGAGACTAGCGGGGGGGCGGATACGCAGTATTTT. Translation gives CAISGETSGGADTQYF.

This chain links TRBV29-1 with TRBJ1-2, with a tentative D call TRBD1 (6 bases). The V gene lost 5 bases and the J gene lost 2 bases, with 15 bases spanning the gap. The CDR3 length is 14 residues. Germline assignment: CDR1 SQVTM and CDR2 ANQGSEA. The CDR3 nucleotides are TGCAGCGTTAGCTCAGGGGTTTCGAACTATGGCTACACCTTC. Translation gives CSVSSGVSNYGYTF.

The rearrangement links TRBV19 to TRBJ1-5, with TRBD1 identical over 11 bases. V was pared by 4 bases and J by 3 bases, with 5 bases of the junction left unmatched. Per germline, CDR1 LNHDA and CDR2 SQIVND (reference sequence). This CDR3 is built from 16 residues. The CDR3 is CASSTGQGANNQPQHF. For the CDR3, the DNA is TGTGCCAGTAGTACCGGACAGGGGGCGAACAATCAGCCCCAGCATTTT.

The V gene is TRBV10-1, the J gene TRBJ1-5; D unclear. V gave up 3 bases and J gave up 2 bases, with 11 bases separating them. The germline gives CDR1 WNHNN, CDR2 SYGVQD (reference sequence). CDR3 length equals 15 residues. CDR3 region: CASSEGQEGNQPQHF. The CDR3 DNA reads TGCGCCAGCAGTGAAGGTCAGGAGGGCAATCAGCCCCAGCATTTT.

The rearrangement uses TRBV5-4 and TRBJ1-3; 7 bases agree with TRBD1. V trimming: 2 bases; J trimming: 0 bases; junction bases outside the gene matches: 5. Germline CDR1 SGHNT, CDR2 YYREEE (reference sequence). The CDR3 loop spans 16 amino acids. For the CDR3, the DNA is TGTGCCAGCAGCTTAGGGGGCAGCTTCTCTGGAAACACCATATATTTT. As protein: CASSLGGSFSGNTIYF. Combining the CDR3 with reference TRBV5-4 and TRBJ1-3 gives the whole variable domain ETGVTQSPTHLIKTRGQQVTLRCSSQSGHNTVSWYQQALGQGPQFIFQYYREEENGRGNFPPRFSGLQFPNYSSELNVNALELDDSALYLCASSLGGSFSGNTIYFGEGSWLTVV.

This sequence joins TRBV9 and TRBJ1-4, with 9 bases that match TRBD1. The CDR3 runs 15 residues. V gave up 4 bases and J gave up 6 bases; unmatched junction bases: 7. Germline V gene sequence: CDR1 SGDLS, CDR2 YYNGEE. The CDR3 loop is CASSPTDRGYEKLFF. The CDR3 DNA follows: TGTGCCAGCAGCCCAACGGACAGGGGCTATGAAAAACTGTTTTTT.

The chain is built from TRBV27 and TRBJ1-2; D gene ambiguous. Looked up from germline, CDR1 is MNHEY and CDR2 is SMNVEV (reference sequence). Trimming took 3 bases from V and 6 from J, leaving 14 bases between them. The CDR3 consists of 14 residues. The CDR3: CASSFIGSGDGYTF. The CDR3 DNA is TGTGCCAGCAGTTTCATCGGGTCCGGGGATGGCTACACCTTC.

This chain uses TRBV5-1 with TRBJ2-5; no firm D call. The CDR3 is 16 amino acids. Germline V gives CDR1 SGHRS, CDR2 YFSETQ. With 0 bases removed from V and 1 base from J, the gap between germline ends came to 13 bases. The CDR3 sequence is CASSLAGINSQETQYF. CDR3 bases: TGCGCCAGCAGCTTGGCCGGCATCAACAGCCAAGAGACCCAGTACTTC.

This chain joins TRBV4-2 and TRBJ2-7; TRBD2 matches at 8 bases. The CDR3 is 15 residues long. After removal of 0 bases from V and 7 bases from J, the junction contained 8 bases not matched to a gene. CDR1 is LGHNA, CDR2 YNFKEQ, per germline. CDR3 in amino acids: CASSQDDGGAGEQYF. The CDR3 bases are TGTGCCAGCAGCCAAGATGACGGGGGGGCCGGAGAGCAGTACTTC.

The chain employs TRBV7-8 and TRBJ1-5, with D perhaps matching TRBD1 (6 bases). Germline V gene data show CDR1 as SGHVS and CDR2 as FQNEAQ. V dropped 6 bases and J dropped 3 bases, with 15 bases sitting between them. CDR3 size: 15 residues. CDR3 sequence: CASREKQGFNQPQHF. The CDR3 nucleotides read TGTGCCAGCAGAGAGAAACAGGGTTTCAATCAGCCCCAGCATTTT.

This clone appeared once. The chain carries TRBV7-3 and TRBJ2-4, with D maybe TRBD1 (5 bases). The CDR3 runs to 13 residues. The ends were cut back, 2 bases at V and 6 bases at J, with 8 bases in the middle. The germline V gene encodes CDR1 SGHTA and CDR2 FQGTGA. This CDR3 reads CASSLGQGNIQYF. Here the CDR3 DNA reads TGTGCCAGCAGCTTAGGGCAGGGAAACATTCAGTACTTC.

This clone occurred a few times. This rearrangement joins TRBV2 to TRBJ1-6; 7 bases are shared with TRBD1. CDR1 is SNHLY, CDR2 FYNNEI, per germline. The CDR3 consists of 15 residues. Germline trimming cut 4 bases from V and 15 bases from J; bases unmatched to any gene: 15. CDR3 region: CASSVSGTDVLLLHF. CDR3 sequence (DNA): TGTGCCAGCAGTGTCTCAGGGACAGACGTTTTACTCCTCCACTTT.

The chain has TRBV18 and TRBJ2-2; 7 bases are a match to TRBD2. The V gene end was trimmed by 6 bases and the J gene end by 4 bases; junction bases not matched to a gene: 5. This CDR3 region has 14 residues. Germline V CDR1 and CDR2: KGHSH, LQKENI. The CDR3: CASSQSGGTGELFF. The CDR3 coding sequence is TGTGCCAGCTCCCAGTCGGGGGGCACCGGGGAGCTGTTTTTT.